This record covers a single T cell receptor beta chain. As yet, its antigen is unknown. The source of the sample is a study of shared clonotypes between healthy human individuals. Study-level points and caveats: Memory subsets generally showed lower estimated richness than naive subsets. Across several donors, naive CD4 shared roughly 5%, naive CD8 more than 3%, memory CD4 roughly 2.4%, memory CD8 0.4% to 0.5%.

Sequencing was performed with immunoSEQ multiplex PCR; in TCRdb, only in-frame clones are kept and a portion is missing. This sample has 2 million to 3 million clones, with approximately 94% found just once. Healthy adults negative for HIV, lacking recent acute infections or vaccinations, served as donors. Subsets obtained from CD4+ cells comprised CD45RA+ naive and CD45RA-negative memory cells. The CDR3 has 14 amino acids. Looked up from germline, CDR1 is SGHTA and CDR2 is FQGNSA. The V end lost 0 bases, the J end lost 4 bases, and 9 bases lay between the germline ends. The source is a man aged 18 to 35 in good health. Some clones in this sample may be carry-over from other donors' samples. Sample: naive CD4+ T cells from PBMCs. Regarding subset: CD45RA+ positively selected. This chain uses TRBV7-2 with TRBJ1-2; the D gene is possibly TRBD1 (5 bases). The CDR3 DNA is TGTGCCAGCAGCTTAGCGGAGACAGCCTATGGCTACACCTTC. This encodes CASSLAETAYGYTF.